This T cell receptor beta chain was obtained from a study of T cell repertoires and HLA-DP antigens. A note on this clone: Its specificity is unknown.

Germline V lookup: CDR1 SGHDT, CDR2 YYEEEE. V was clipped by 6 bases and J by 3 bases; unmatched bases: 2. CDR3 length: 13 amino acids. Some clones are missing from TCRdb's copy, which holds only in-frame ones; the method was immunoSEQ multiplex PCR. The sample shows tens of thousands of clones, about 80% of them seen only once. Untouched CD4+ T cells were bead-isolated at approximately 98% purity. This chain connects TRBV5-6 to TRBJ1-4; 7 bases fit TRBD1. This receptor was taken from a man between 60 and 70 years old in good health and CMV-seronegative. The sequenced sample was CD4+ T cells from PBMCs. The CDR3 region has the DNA TGTGCCAGCACGACAGGGCCTAATGAAAAACTGTTTTTT. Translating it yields CASTTGPNEKLFF.